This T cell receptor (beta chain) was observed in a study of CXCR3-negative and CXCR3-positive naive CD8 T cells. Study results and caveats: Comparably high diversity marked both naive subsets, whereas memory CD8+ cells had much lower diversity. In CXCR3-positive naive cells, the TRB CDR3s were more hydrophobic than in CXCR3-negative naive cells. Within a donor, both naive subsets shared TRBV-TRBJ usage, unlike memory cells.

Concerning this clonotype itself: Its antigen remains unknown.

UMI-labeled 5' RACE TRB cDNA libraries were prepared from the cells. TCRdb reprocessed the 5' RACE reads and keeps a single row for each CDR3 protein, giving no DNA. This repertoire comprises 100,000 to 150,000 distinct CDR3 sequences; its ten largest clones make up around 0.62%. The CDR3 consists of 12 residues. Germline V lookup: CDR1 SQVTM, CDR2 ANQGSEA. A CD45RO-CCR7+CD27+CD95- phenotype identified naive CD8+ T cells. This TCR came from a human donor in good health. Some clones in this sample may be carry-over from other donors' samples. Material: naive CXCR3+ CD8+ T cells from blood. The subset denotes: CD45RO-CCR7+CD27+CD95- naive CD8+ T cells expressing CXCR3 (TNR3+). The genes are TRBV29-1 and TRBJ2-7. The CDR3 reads CSVEGQFYEQYF.